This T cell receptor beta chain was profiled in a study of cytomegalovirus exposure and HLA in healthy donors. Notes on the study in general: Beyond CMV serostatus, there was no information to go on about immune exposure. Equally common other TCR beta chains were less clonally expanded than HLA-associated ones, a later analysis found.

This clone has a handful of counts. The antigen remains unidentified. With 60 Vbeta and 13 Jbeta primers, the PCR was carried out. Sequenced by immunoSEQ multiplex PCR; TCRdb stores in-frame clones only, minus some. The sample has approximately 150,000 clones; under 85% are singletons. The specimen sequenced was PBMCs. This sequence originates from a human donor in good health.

The CDR3 nucleotides read TGTGCCAGCAGTCAGGGACTAGCGGGGGGCACTAGCACAGATACGCAGTATTTT. Its protein product is CASSQGLAGGTSTDTQYF. The gene calls are TRBV9 and TRBJ2-3, with TRBD2 matching 15 bases. Trimming took 5 bases from V and 0 from J; bases not matched to a gene: 7. The germline V gene encodes CDR1 SGDLS and CDR2 YYNGEE. This CDR3 is 18 amino acids long.